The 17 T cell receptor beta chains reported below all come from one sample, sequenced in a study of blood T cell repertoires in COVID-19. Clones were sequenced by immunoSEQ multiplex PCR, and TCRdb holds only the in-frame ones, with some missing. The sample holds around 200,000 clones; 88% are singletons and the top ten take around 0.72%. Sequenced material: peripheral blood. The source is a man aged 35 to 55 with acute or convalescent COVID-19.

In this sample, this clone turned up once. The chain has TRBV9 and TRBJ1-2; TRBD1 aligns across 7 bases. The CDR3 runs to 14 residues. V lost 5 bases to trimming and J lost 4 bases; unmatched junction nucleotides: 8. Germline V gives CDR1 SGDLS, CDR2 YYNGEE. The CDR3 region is CASRPRQGGYGYTF. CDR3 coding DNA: TGTGCCAGCAGACCCCGACAGGGTGGCTATGGCTACACCTTC.

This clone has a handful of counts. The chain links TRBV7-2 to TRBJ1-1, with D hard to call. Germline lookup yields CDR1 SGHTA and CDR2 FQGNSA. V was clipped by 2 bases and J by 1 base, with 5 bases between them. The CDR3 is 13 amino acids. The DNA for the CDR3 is TGTGCCAGCAGCTTAAGACAGAACACTGAAGCTTTCTTT. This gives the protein CASSLRQNTEAFF. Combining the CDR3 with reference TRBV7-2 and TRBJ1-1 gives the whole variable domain GAGVSQSPSNKVTEKGKDVELRCDPISGHTALYWYRQSLGQGLEFLIYFQGNSAPDKSGLPSDRFSAERTGGSVSTLTIQRTQQEDSAVYLCASSLRQNTEAFFGQGTRLTVV.

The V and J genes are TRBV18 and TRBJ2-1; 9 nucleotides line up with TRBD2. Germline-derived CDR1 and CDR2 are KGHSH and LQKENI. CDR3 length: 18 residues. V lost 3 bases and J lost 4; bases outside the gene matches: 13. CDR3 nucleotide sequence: TGTGCCAGCTCACCGCTCCGACTGTCTAGCGGGATTTACAATGAGCAGTTCTTC. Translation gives CASSPLRLSSGIYNEQFF.

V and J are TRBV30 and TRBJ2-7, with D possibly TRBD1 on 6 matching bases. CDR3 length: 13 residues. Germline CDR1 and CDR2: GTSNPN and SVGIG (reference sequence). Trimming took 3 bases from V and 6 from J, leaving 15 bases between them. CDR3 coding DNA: TGTGCCTGGAGGAACAGGGAGAACGGCGAGCAGTACTTC. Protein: CAWRNRENGEQYF.

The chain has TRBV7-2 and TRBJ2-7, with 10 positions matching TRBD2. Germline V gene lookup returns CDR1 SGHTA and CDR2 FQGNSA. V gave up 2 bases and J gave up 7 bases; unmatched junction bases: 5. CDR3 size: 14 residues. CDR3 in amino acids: CASSLNSGRQEQYF. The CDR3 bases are TGTGCCAGCAGCTTAAATAGCGGGAGGCAGGAGCAGTACTTC.

The CDR3 loop reads CASSLDAGGSNQPQHF. CDR3 coding DNA: TGTGCCAGCAGCTTAGACGCAGGGGGGAGCAATCAGCCCCAGCATTTT. The chain employs TRBV7-2 and TRBJ1-5, with 7 bases fitting TRBD1. The CDR3 sequence is 16 residues long. V trimming: 1 base; J trimming: 1 base; junction bases outside the gene matches: 4. Looked up from germline, CDR1 is SGHTA and CDR2 is FQGNSA.

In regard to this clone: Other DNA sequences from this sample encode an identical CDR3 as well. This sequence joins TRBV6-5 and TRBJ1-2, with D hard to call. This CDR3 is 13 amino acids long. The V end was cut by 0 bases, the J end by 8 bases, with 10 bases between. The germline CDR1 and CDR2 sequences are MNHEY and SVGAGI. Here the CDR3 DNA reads TGTGCCAGCAGTTACTCCGCGGATAGCGGCTACACCTTC. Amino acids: CASSYSADSGYTF.

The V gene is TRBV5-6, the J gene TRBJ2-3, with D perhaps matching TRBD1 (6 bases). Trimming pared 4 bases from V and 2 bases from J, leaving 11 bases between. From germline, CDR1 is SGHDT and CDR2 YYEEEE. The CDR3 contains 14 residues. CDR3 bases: TGTGCCAGCAGCCCTGAGGGGGACACAGATACGCAGTATTTT. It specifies CASSPEGDTDTQYF.

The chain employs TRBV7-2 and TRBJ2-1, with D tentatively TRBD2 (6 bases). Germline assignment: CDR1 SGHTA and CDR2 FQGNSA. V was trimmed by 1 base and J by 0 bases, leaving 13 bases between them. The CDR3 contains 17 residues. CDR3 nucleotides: TGTGCCAGCAGCTTAGTGGGGGGTTTTAGCTCCTACAATGAGCAGTTCTTC. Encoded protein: CASSLVGGFSSYNEQFF.

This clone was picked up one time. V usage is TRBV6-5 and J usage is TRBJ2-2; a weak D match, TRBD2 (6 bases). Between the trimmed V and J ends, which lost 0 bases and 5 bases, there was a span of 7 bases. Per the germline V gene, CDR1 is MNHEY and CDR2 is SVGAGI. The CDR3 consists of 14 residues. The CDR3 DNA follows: TGTGCCAGCAGTTACTCCGGAGGGACCGGGGAGCTGTTTTTT. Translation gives CASSYSGGTGELFF.

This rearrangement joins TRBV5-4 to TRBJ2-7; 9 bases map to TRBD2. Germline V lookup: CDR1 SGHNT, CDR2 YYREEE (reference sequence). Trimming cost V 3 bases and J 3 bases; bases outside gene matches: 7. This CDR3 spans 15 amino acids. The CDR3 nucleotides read TGTGCCAGCAGCTCCGGGACTAGCTCGATCTACGAGCAGTACTTC. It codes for CASSSGTSSIYEQYF.

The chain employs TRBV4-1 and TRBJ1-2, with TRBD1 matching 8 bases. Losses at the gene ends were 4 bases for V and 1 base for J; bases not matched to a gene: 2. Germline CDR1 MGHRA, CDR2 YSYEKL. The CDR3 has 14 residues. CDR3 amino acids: CASSRDRSNYGYTF. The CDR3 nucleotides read TGCGCCAGCAGCCGGGACAGGAGTAACTATGGCTACACCTTC.

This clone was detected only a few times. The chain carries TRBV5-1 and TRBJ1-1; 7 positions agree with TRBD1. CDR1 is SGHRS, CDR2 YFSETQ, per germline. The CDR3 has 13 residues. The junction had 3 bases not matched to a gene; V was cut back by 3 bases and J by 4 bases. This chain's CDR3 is CASSWTGRTEAFF. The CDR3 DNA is TGCGCCAGCAGCTGGACAGGCCGCACTGAAGCTTTCTTT.

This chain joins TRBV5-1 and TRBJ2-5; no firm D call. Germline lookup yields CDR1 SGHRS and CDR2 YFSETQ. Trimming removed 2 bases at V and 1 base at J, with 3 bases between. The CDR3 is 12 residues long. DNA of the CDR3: TGCGCCAGCAGCTTTAGCCAAGAGACCCAGTACTTC. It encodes CASSFSQETQYF.

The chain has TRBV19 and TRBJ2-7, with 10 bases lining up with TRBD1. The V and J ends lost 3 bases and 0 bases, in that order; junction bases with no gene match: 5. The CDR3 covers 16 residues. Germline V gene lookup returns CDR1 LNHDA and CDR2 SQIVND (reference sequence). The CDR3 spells CASSIGQGVTSYEQYF. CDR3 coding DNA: TGTGCCAGTAGTATTGGACAGGGGGTGACCTCCTACGAGCAGTACTTC.

The chain's CDR3 is CASSRSGTSGEGNEQFF. Written as DNA, the CDR3 is TGTGCCAGCAGCAGATCAGGGACTAGCGGGGAGGGGAATGAGCAGTTCTTC. This rearrangement joins TRBV11-3 to TRBJ2-1; 13 bases map to TRBD2. The CDR3 spans 17 residues. The germline V gene has CDR1 SGHNT and CDR2 YENEEA. The V gene end was trimmed by 5 bases and the J gene end by 7 bases; junction bases not matched to a gene: 11.

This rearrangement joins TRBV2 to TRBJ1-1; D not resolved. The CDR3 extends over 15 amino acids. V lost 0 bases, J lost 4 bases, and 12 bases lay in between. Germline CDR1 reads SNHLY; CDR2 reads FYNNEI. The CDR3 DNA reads TGTGCCAGCAGTGAAGCCATGTCGGGAGGCACTGAAGCTTTCTTT. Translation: CASSEAMSGGTEAFF.